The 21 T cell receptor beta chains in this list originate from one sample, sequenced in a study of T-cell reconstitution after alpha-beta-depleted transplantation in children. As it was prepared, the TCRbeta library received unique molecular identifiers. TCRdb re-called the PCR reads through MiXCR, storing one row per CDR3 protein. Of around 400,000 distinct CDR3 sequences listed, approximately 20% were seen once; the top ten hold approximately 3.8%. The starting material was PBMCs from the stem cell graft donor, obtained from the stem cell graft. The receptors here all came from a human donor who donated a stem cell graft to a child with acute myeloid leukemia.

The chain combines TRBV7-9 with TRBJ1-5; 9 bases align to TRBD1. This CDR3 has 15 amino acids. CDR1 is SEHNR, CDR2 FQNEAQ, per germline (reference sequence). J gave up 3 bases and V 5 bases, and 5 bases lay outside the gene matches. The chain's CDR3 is CASSLDRGFNQPQHF. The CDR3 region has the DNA TGTGCCAGCAGCCTGGACAGGGGTTTCAATCAGCCCCAGCATTTT. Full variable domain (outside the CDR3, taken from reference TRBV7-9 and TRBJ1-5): DTGVSQNPRHKITKRGQNVTFRCDPISEHNRLYWYRQTLGQGPEFLTYFQNEAQLEKSRLLSDRFSAERPKGSFSTLEIQRTEQGDSAMYLCASSLDRGFNQPQHFGDGTRLSIL.

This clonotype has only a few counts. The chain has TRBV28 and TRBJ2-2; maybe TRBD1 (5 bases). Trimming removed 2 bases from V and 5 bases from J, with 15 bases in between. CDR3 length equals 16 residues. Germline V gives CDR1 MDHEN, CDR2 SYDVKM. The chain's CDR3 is CASSLRAGSMTGELFF. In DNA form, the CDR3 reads TGTGCCAGCAGTTTAAGGGCAGGGTCGATGACCGGGGAGCTGTTTTTT.

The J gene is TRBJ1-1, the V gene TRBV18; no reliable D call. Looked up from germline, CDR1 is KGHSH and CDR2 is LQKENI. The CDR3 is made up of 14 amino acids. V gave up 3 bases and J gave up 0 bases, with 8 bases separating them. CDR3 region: CASSPSGMNTEAFF. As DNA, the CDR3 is TGTGCCAGCTCACCCTCGGGGATGAACACTGAAGCTTTCTTT.

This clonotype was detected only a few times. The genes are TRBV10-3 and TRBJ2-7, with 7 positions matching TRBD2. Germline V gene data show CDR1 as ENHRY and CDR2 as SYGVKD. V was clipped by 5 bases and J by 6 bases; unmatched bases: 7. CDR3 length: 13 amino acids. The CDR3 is CAISSVTGGEQYF. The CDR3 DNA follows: TGTGCCATCAGTTCCGTGACGGGGGGCGAGCAGTACTTC.

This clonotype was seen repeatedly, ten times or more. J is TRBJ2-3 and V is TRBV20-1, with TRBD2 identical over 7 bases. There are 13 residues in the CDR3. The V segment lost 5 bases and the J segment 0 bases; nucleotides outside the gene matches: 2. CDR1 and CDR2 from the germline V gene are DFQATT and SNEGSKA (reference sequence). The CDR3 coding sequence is TGCAGTGCTTATAGCGGGAGCACAGATACGCAGTATTTT. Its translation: CSAYSGSTDTQYF.

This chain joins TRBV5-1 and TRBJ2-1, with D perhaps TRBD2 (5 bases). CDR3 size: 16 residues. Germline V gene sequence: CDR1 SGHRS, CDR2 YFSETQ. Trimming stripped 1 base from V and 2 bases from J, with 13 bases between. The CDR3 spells CASSLNWRITYNEQFF. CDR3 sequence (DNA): TGCGCCAGCAGCTTGAATTGGAGGATAACCTACAATGAGCAGTTCTTC.

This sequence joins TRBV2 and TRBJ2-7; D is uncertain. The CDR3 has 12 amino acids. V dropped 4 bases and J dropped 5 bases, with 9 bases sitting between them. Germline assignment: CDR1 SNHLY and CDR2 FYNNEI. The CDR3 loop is CASSAPNHEQYF. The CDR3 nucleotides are TGTGCCAGCAGTGCGCCGAACCACGAGCAGTACTTC.

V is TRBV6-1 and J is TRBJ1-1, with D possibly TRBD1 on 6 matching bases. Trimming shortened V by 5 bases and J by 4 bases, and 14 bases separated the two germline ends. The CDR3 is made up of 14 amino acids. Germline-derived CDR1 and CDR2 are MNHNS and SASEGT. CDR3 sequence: CASSSRGRGTEAFF. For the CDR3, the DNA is TGTGCCAGCAGTAGCAGGGGACGAGGCACTGAAGCTTTCTTT.

The CDR3 region is CASSQDPGEGVTQYF. The CDR3 nucleotides read TGCGCCAGCAGCCAAGATCCCGGGGAGGGCGTTACGCAGTATTTT. This chain joins TRBV4-1 and TRBJ2-3; 7 bases are shared with TRBD2. This CDR3 contains 15 residues. The trim removed 0 bases at V and 8 bases at J, leaving 8 bases unmatched. In germline, CDR1 is MGHRA, CDR2 YSYEKL.

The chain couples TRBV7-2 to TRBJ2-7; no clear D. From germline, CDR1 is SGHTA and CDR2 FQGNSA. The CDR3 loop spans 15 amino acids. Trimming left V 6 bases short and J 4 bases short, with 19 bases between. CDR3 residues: CASRIDGRQVYEQYF. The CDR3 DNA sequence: TGTGCCAGCAGGATCGACGGTCGGCAAGTTTACGAGCAGTACTTC.

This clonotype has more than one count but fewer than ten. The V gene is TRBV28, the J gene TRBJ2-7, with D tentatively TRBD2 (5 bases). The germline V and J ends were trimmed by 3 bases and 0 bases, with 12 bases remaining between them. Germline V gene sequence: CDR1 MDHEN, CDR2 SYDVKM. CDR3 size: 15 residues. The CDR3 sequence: CASSFLAIPSYEQYF. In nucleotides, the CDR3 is TGTGCCAGCAGTTTTCTAGCTATCCCCTCCTACGAGCAGTACTTC. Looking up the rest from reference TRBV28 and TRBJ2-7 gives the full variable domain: DVKVTQSSRYLVKRTGEKVFLECVQDMDHENMFWYRQDPGLGLRLIYFSYDVKMKEKGDIPEGYSVSREKKERFSLILESASTNQTSMYLCASSFLAIPSYEQYFGPGTRLTVT.

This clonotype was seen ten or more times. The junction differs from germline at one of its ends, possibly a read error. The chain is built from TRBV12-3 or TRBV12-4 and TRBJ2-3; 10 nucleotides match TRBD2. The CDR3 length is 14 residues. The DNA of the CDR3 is TGTGCCAGCAGGATAGCGGGAGGCACCGATACGCAGTATTTT. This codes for CASRIAGGTDTQYF.

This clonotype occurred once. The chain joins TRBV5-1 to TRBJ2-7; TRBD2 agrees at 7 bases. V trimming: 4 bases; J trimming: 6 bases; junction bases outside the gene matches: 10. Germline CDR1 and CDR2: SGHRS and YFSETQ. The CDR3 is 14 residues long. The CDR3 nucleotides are TGCGCCAGCAGCGCGTCTATCGCGGGAGTCGAGCAGTACTTC. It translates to CASSASIAGVEQYF. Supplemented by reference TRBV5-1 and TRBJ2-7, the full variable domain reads KAGVTQTPRYLIKTRGQQVTLSCSPISGHRSVSWYQQTPGQGLQFLFEYFSETQRNKGNFPGRFSGRQFSNSRSEMNVSTLELGDSALYLCASSASIAGVEQYFGPGTRLTVT.

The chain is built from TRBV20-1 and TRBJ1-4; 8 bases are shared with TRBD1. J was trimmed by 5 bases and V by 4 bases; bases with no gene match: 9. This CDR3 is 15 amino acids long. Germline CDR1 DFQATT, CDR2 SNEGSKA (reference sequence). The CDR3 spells CSANGQGGENEKLFF. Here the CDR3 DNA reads TGCAGTGCTAACGGACAGGGTGGAGAAAATGAAAAACTGTTTTTT.

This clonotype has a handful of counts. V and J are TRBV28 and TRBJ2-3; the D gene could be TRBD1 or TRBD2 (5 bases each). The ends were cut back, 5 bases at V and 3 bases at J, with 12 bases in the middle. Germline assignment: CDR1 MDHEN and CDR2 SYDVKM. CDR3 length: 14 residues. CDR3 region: CASSEGSGTDTQYF. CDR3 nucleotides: TGTGCCAGCAGTGAGGGGTCGGGGACAGATACGCAGTATTTT.

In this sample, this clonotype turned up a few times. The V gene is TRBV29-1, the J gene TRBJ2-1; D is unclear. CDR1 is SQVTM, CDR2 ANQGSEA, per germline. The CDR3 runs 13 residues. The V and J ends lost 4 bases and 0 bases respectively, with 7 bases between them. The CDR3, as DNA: TGCAGCGTTGTAATTGACTCCTACAATGAGCAGTTCTTC. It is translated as CSVVIDSYNEQFF.

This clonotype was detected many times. The CDR3 loop is CASQGTGELFF. CDR3 nucleotides: TGTGCCAGTCAGGGAACCGGGGAGCTGTTTTTT. V usage is TRBV12-3 or TRBV12-4 and J usage is TRBJ2-2, with a tentative D call TRBD1 (5 bases). This CDR3 contains 11 residues. V dropped 9 bases and J dropped 5 bases, with 7 bases sitting between them.

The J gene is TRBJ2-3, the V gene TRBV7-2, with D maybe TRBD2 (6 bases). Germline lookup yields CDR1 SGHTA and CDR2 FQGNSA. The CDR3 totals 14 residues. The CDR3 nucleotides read TGTTCCTCCTGCCGGGGGACTAGCACAGATACGCAGTATTTT. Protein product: CSSCRGTSTDTQYF.

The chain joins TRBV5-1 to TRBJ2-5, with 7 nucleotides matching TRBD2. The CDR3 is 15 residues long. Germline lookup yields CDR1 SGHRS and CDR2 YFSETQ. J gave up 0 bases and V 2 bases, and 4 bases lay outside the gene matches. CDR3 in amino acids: CASSFRGLDQETQYF. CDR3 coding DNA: TGCGCCAGCAGCTTTAGAGGACTAGACCAAGAGACCCAGTACTTC.

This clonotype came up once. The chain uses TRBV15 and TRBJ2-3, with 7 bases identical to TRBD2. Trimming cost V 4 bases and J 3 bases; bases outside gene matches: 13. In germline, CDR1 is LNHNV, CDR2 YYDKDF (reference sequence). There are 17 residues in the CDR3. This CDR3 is CATSTLASGARTDTQYF. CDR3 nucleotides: TGTGCCACCAGCACCCTTGCTAGCGGAGCACGGACAGATACGCAGTATTTT.

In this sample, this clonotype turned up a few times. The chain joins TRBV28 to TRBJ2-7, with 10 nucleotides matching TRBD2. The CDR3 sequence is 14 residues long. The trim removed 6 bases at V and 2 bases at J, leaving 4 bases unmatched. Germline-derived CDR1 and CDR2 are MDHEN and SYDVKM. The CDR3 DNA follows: TGTGCCAGCAGCCGGGGACTAGCGACCTACGAGCAGTACTTC. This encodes CASSRGLATYEQYF. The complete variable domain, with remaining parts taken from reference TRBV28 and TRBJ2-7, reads DVKVTQSSRYLVKRTGEKVFLECVQDMDHENMFWYRQDPGLGLRLIYFSYDVKMKEKGDIPEGYSVSREKKERFSLILESASTNQTSMYLCASSRGLATYEQYFGPGTRLTVT.